Given below is one T cell receptor (beta chain) in context. The CDR3 totals 14 residues. The germline gives CDR1 SGHRS, CDR2 YFSETQ. The V and J ends lost 3 bases and 4 bases, in that order; junction bases with no gene match: 4. Cells defined as naive were viable CD3+CD4+ or CD3+CD8+ and CCR7+CD45RA+CD45RO-CD95-CD27+CD28+. This specimen belongs to a study of T cells after posttransplantation cyclophosphamide. The repertoire was sequenced with immunoSEQ multiplex PCR; TCRdb's copy has only in-frame clones and lacks some. This table has over 20,000 clones, approximately 98% appearing once. Sequencing was performed on naive CD4+ T cells sorted from PBMCs. The source is a man aged 45 to 65 in good health, CMV-negative, and a related stem cell transplant donor. The V gene is TRBV5-1, the J gene TRBJ2-5, with 9 bases fitting TRBD2. The CDR3 protein is CASSWTSEPETQYF. CDR3 in DNA: TGCGCCAGCAGCTGGACTAGCGAACCAGAGACCCAGTACTTC. Filled out from reference TRBV5-1 and TRBJ2-5, the complete variable domain reads KAGVTQTPRYLIKTRGQQVTLSCSPISGHRSVSWYQQTPGQGLQFLFEYFSETQRNKGNFPGRFSGRQFSNSRSEMNVSTLELGDSALYLCASSWTSEPETQYFGPGTRLLVL.